Below, 18 T cell receptor beta chains from the same sample are listed, as sequenced in a study of T-cell memory formation after mild COVID-19. Each CDR3 protein gets one entry after TCRdb re-called the 5' RACE reads with MiXCR. The sample has 92,000 or so distinct CDR3 sequences; around 15% are singletons. The sequencing sample was made of PBMCs or a T cell subset sorted from them (not recorded which). The receptors originated from a man aged 18 to 29 who had mild COVID-19 (a few samples of this study predate the infection). Cell type and time point are not known.

The chain recombines TRBV4-1 with TRBJ2-6; the D is unclear. The V end was cut by 7 bases, the J end by 4 bases, with 5 bases between. The germline V gene has CDR1 MGHRA and CDR2 YSYEKL. This CDR3 is 12 amino acids long. The CDR3: CASKGGANVLTF. The CDR3 DNA is TGCGCCAGCAAAGGCGGGGCCAACGTCCTGACTTTC.

This chain connects TRBV4-3 to TRBJ2-5; 7 nucleotides agree with TRBD2. This CDR3 is 16 amino acids long. Germline V CDR1 and CDR2: LGHNA, YSLEER. With 1 base clipped from V and 5 bases from J, the junction kept 10 bases outside the gene matches. CDR3 coding DNA: TGCGCCAGCAGCCAAGTCTGGGGGGGGGTCGGGGAGACCCAGTACTTC. Amino acids: CASSQVWGGVGETQYF.

J is TRBJ1-1 and V is TRBV29-1; D not certain. From germline, CDR1 is SQVTM and CDR2 ANQGSEA. V lost 4 bases and J 7 bases, leaving 10 bases between the germline ends. The length of the CDR3 is 11 residues. This CDR3 is CSVVLTYEAFF. The CDR3 nucleotides read TGCAGCGTTGTCCTAACGTATGAAGCTTTCTTT. Full variable domain (remainder filled in from reference TRBV29-1 and TRBJ1-1): SAVISQKPSRDICQRGTSLTIQCQVDSQVTMMFWYRQQPGQSLTLIATANQGSEATYESGFVIDKFPISRPNLTFSTLTVSNMSPEDSSIYLCSVVLTYEAFFGQGTRLTVV.

This clonotype turned up a few times. This chain connects TRBV2 to TRBJ2-1; 13 bases are shared with TRBD2. Germline V gene lookup returns CDR1 SNHLY and CDR2 FYNNEI. J was trimmed by 6 bases and V by 4 bases; bases with no gene match: 6. CDR3 size: 16 residues. The CDR3: CASSGSRTSGGNEQFF. The CDR3 DNA is TGTGCCAGCAGTGGAAGTAGGACTAGCGGGGGCAATGAGCAGTTCTTC.

The chain carries TRBV4-3 and TRBJ2-1, with TRBD1 matching 8 bases. The length of the CDR3 is 13 residues. Looked up from germline, CDR1 is LGHNA and CDR2 is YSLEER. Trimming removed 4 bases from V and 4 bases from J; junction bases left unmatched: 0. The CDR3 loop reads CASSRTGYNEQFF. CDR3 nucleotides: TGCGCCAGCAGCCGGACAGGGTACAATGAGCAGTTCTTC.

The rearrangement uses TRBV13 and TRBJ1-2, with TRBD1 as a possible D gene (5 bases). Germline CDR1 PRHDT, CDR2 FYEKMQ (reference sequence). The CDR3 spans 14 residues. Trimming cost V 4 bases and J 0 bases, with 9 bases left between them. The CDR3 DNA follows: TGTGCCAGCAGCTCACAGGAAGCTAACTATGGCTACACCTTC. It specifies CASSSQEANYGYTF.

The table lists this clonotype with a few counts. This chain links TRBV7-9 with TRBJ2-7; D gene ambiguous. The CDR3 runs to 14 residues. Germline V lookup: CDR1 SEHNR, CDR2 FQNEAQ (reference sequence). The ends were cut back, 1 base at V and 4 bases at J, with 11 bases in the middle. CDR3 region: CASSLGAAFYEQYF. The CDR3, as DNA: TGTGCCAGCAGCTTAGGGGCGGCGTTTTACGAGCAGTACTTC. The full variable domain, in which reference TRBV7-9 and TRBJ2-7 provide the parts outside the CDR3, is DTGVSQNPRHKITKRGQNVTFRCDPISEHNRLYWYRQTLGQGPEFLTYFQNEAQLEKSRLLSDRFSAERPKGSFSTLEIQRTEQGDSAMYLCASSLGAAFYEQYFGPGTRLTVT.

This rearrangement joins TRBV29-1 to TRBJ1-1; possibly TRBD1 for D (5 bases). This CDR3 spans 15 amino acids. Germline values: CDR1 SQVTM, CDR2 ANQGSEA. V dropped 6 bases and J dropped 0 bases, with 17 bases sitting between them. The CDR3, as DNA: TGCAGCGTCGCCCCGAGGACGGGACTGAACACTGAAGCTTTCTTT. The encoded protein is CSVAPRTGLNTEAFF.

This chain joins TRBV6-5 and TRBJ2-7, with 8 bases aligning to TRBD1. The CDR3 extends over 14 amino acids. Germline CDR1 and CDR2: MNHEY and SVGAGI. J lost 1 base, V lost 6 bases, and 5 bases had no gene match. CDR3 in amino acids: CASRNRDRSYEQYF. The CDR3 bases are TGTGCCAGCAGAAACCGGGACAGGTCCTACGAGCAGTACTTC.

This chain connects TRBV6-2 or TRBV6-3 to TRBJ2-3, with D uncertain. The CDR3 spans 14 residues. Trimming took 6 bases from V and 2 from J, leaving 12 bases between them. Germline V lookup: CDR1 MNHEY, CDR2 SVGEGT. The chain's CDR3 is CASSQTRLTDTQYF. CDR3 nucleotide sequence: TGTGCCAGCAGCCAGACTCGACTCACAGATACGCAGTATTTT.

As DNA, the CDR3 is TGTGCCAGCAGTTACTCGGGACTAGAGCAGTTCTTC. Its translation: CASSYSGLEQFF. The chain links TRBV6-5 to TRBJ2-1; 7 nucleotides match TRBD2. The ends lost 0 bases at V and 10 bases at J; junction bases unmatched: 0. CDR3 length: 12 residues. Germline V CDR1 and CDR2: MNHEY, SVGAGI.

J is TRBJ2-1 and V is TRBV12-3 or TRBV12-4, with D possibly being TRBD2 (7 bases). V lost 6 bases to trimming and J lost 9 bases, with 24 bases between them. The CDR3 covers 16 residues. The CDR3 DNA follows: TGTGCCAGCAGCTCCATCCCGGGAAGGGGGGGTGTTGAGCAGTTCTTC. It encodes CASSSIPGRGGVEQFF.

This clonotype has only a few counts. The rearrangement uses TRBV5-5 and TRBJ2-6; unclear D gene. Trimming took off 4 bases at V and 4 bases at J, with 15 bases between the two ends. Germline loops: CDR1 SGHKS, CDR2 YYEKEE (reference sequence). The CDR3 extends over 16 amino acids. The CDR3 protein is CASSLIVVSGANVLTF. The CDR3 coding sequence is TGTGCCAGCAGCCTGATCGTAGTTAGCGGGGCCAACGTCCTGACTTTC. The full variable domain, in which reference TRBV5-5 and TRBJ2-6 provide the parts outside the CDR3, is DAGVTQSPTHLIKTRGQQVTLRCSPISGHKSVSWYQQVLGQGPQFIFQYYEKEERGRGNFPDRFSARQFPNYSSELNVNALLLGDSALYLCASSLIVVSGANVLTFGAGSRLTVL.

The chain carries TRBV6-1 and TRBJ2-7; a weak D match, TRBD1 (6 bases). Germline values: CDR1 MNHNS, CDR2 SASEGT. This CDR3 region has 12 residues. With 4 bases removed from V and 7 bases from J, the gap between germline ends came to 11 bases. CDR3 coding DNA: TGTGCCAGCAGTGTACAGGGTCGGGAGCAGTACGTC. It is translated as CASSVQGREQYV.

This clonotype was recorded many times. The rearrangement links TRBV4-1 to TRBJ2-5; 9 nucleotides agree with TRBD2. The CDR3 has 15 residues. V lost 0 bases, J lost 5 bases, and 4 bases stayed unmatched. Germline loops: CDR1 MGHRA, CDR2 YSYEKL. The CDR3 nucleotides are TGCGCCAGCAGCCAAGAGTCTAGCGGGGCGGAGACCCAGTACTTC. Translation gives CASSQESSGAETQYF.

The CDR3 nucleotides are TGTGCCAGCAGCCCAATTATGGGGGGAGACACCGGGGAGCTGTTTTTT. Its protein is CASSPIMGGDTGELFF. The rearrangement links TRBV6-5 to TRBJ2-2; D may be TRBD2 (6 bases). The CDR3 contains 16 residues. CDR1 and CDR2 from the germline V gene are MNHEY and SVGAGI. Trimming left V 6 bases short and J 3 bases short, with 17 bases between.

The sample holds many counts of this clonotype. V is TRBV7-9 and J is TRBJ2-1, with 12 bases that match TRBD2. V was pared by 4 bases and J by 0 bases, with 4 bases of the junction left unmatched. The V gene's germline CDR1 is SEHNR and CDR2 FQNEAQ (reference sequence). The CDR3 totals 17 residues. The CDR3 sequence: CASSSGLAGLSYNEQFF. The DNA for the CDR3 is TGTGCCAGCAGCTCCGGACTAGCGGGGCTCTCCTACAATGAGCAGTTCTTC.

Note on this clonotype: A read error may be the cause here, since a much bigger clone is one base away. The V call is TRBV7-9, the J call TRBJ2-5; a possible D gene is TRBD2 (6 bases). The CDR3 is 15 amino acids. Between the trimmed V and J ends, which lost 2 bases and 2 bases, there was a span of 12 bases. The germline gives CDR1 SEHNR, CDR2 FQNEAQ (reference sequence). This CDR3 reads CASSLPRGWQETQYF. CDR3 bases: TGTGCCAGCAGCTTACCGCGGGGTTGGCAAGAGACCCAGTACTTC. The whole variable domain, filled in from reference TRBV7-9 and TRBJ2-5, reads DTGVSQNPRHKITKRGQNVTFRCDPISEHNRLYWYRQTLGQGPEFLTYFQNEAQLEKSRLLSDRFSAERPKGSFSTLEIQRTEQGDSAMYLCASSLPRGWQETQYFGPGTRLLVL.